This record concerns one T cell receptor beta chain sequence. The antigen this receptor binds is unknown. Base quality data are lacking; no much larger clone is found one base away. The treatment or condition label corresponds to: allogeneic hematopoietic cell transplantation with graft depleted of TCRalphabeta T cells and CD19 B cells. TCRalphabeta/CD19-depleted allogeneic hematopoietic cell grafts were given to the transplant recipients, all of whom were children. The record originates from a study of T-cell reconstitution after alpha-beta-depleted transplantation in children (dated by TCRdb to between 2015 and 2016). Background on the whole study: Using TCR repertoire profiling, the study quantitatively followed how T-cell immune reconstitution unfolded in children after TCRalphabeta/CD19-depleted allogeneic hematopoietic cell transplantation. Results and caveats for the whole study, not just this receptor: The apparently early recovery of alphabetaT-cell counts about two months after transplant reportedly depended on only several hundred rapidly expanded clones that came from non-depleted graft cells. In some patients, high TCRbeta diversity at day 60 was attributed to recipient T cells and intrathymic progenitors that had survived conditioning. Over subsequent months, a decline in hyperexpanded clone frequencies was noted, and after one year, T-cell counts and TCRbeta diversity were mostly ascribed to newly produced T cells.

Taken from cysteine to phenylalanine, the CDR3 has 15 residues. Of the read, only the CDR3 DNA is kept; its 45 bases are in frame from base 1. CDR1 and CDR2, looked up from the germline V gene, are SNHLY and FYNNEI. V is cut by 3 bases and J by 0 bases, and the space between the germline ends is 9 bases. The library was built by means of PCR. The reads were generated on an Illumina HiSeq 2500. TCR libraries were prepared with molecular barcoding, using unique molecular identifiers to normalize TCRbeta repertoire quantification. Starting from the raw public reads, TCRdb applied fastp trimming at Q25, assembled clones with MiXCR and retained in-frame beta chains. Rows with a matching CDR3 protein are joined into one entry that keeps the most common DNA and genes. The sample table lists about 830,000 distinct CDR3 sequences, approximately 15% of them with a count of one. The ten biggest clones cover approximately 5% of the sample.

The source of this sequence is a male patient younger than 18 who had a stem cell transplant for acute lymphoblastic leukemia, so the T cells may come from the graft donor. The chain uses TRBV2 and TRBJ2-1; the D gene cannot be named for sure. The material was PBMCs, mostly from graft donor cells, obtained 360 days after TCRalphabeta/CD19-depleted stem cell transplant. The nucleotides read TGTGCCAGCAGTGATCTCGAAAGCTCCTACAATGAGCAGTTCTTC. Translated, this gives CASSDLESSYNEQFF.